Presented here are 32 T cell receptor beta chains from one specimen sequenced in a study of blood T cell repertoires in COVID-19. Assay used: immunoSEQ multiplex PCR; TCRdb lists only in-frame clones, some missing. The table lists around 120,000 clones, 78% of them singletons. Sequencing was done on a sample of peripheral blood. The receptors originated from a man in his 70s with acute or convalescent COVID-19.

The chain links TRBV5-4 to TRBJ1-3; 11 bases match TRBD1. Germline CDR1 reads SGHNT; CDR2 reads YYREEE (reference sequence). The V and J ends lost 0 bases and 0 bases, in that order; junction bases with no gene match: 2. This CDR3 spans 17 amino acids. CDR3 sequence reads: CASSLGGTGGSGNTIYF. In DNA, the CDR3 is TGTGCCAGCAGCTTGGGAGGGACAGGGGGCTCTGGAAACACCATATATTTT.

In DNA, the CDR3 is TGCGCCAGCAGCCAAGATCCGACTTCACCGGGGGGTGAAGCTTTCTTT. Amino acids: CASSQDPTSPGGEAFF. The chain couples TRBV4-1 to TRBJ1-1; TRBD1 is a possible D gene (5 bases). V dropped 0 bases and J dropped 7 bases, with 18 bases sitting between them. Germline CDR1 and CDR2: MGHRA and YSYEKL. The CDR3 totals 16 residues.

This chain uses TRBV4-3 with TRBJ2-3; TRBD2 matches at 8 bases. The germline V gene has CDR1 LGHNA and CDR2 YSLEER. Germline trimming cut 5 bases from V and 1 base from J; bases unmatched to any gene: 5. The CDR3 is 15 amino acids. CDR3 protein: CASSARGGGTDTQYF. CDR3 nucleotides: TGCGCCAGCAGCGCTCGGGGGGGTGGCACAGATACGCAGTATTTT.

V gene TRBV6-5 combines with J gene TRBJ1-2; TRBD1 matches at 10 bases. CDR1 and CDR2 from the germline V gene are MNHEY and SVGAGI. The ends lost 6 bases at V and 0 bases at J; junction bases unmatched: 4. This CDR3 contains 15 residues. CDR3 in DNA: TGTGCCAGCAGCCGGGACAGGGGATCTAACTATGGCTACACCTTC. It yields the protein CASSRDRGSNYGYTF.

This clone came up once. J is TRBJ2-4 and V is TRBV24-1; 7 bases are a match to TRBD2. The CDR3 sequence is 15 residues long. V shed 4 bases, J shed 3 bases, and the junction held 5 bases outside the gene matches. Per the germline V gene, CDR1 is KGHDR and CDR2 is SFDVKD. In nucleotides, the CDR3 is TGTGCCACCAGTGACCCGAGCGGGGACAAAAACATTCAGTACTTC. Protein product: CATSDPSGDKNIQYF.

The V gene is TRBV7-6, the J gene TRBJ2-3; D call uncertain. V gave up 5 bases and J gave up 2 bases, with 8 bases separating them. The germline V gene has CDR1 SGHVS and CDR2 FNYEAQ. The CDR3 runs 13 residues. Written as DNA, the CDR3 is TGTGCCAGCAGCGCGACAAACACAGATACGCAGTATTTT. This encodes CASSATNTDTQYF.

The V gene is TRBV9, the J gene TRBJ2-1; TRBD1 agrees at 8 bases. V gave up 3 bases and J gave up 0 bases; unmatched junction bases: 5. The germline CDR1 and CDR2 sequences are SGDLS and YYNGEE. The CDR3 has 16 residues. This chain's CDR3 is CASSGRGQASYNEQFF. The DNA of the CDR3 is TGTGCCAGCAGCGGCCGGGGACAGGCCTCCTACAATGAGCAGTTCTTC. Full variable domain (missing parts from reference TRBV9 and TRBJ2-1): DSGVTQTPKHLITATGQRVTLRCSPRSGDLSVYWYQQSLDQGLQFLIQYYNGEERAKGNILERFSAQQFPDLHSELNLSSLELGDSALYFCASSGRGQASYNEQFFGPGTRLTVL.

This clone appeared a few times. The V gene is TRBV9, the J gene TRBJ1-5, with D possibly being TRBD1 (5 bases). The V end lost 6 bases, the J end lost 7 bases, and 29 bases lay between the germline ends. This CDR3 comprises 18 residues. Looked up from germline, CDR1 is SGDLS and CDR2 is YYNGEE. The chain's CDR3 is CASIFSLKGRGSRQPQHF. The CDR3 nucleotides are TGTGCCAGCATCTTTAGTTTAAAGGGTAGGGGCTCCAGGCAGCCCCAGCATTTT. Looking up the rest from reference TRBV9 and TRBJ1-5 gives the full variable domain: DSGVTQTPKHLITATGQRVTLRCSPRSGDLSVYWYQQSLDQGLQFLIQYYNGEERAKGNILERFSAQQFPDLHSELNLSSLELGDSALYFCASIFSLKGRGSRQPQHFGDGTRLSIL.

The sample holds a few counts of this clone. This chain joins TRBV13 and TRBJ2-2; 7 bases are shared with TRBD1. The germline CDR1 and CDR2 sequences are PRHDT and FYEKMQ (reference sequence). The CDR3 covers 16 residues. The V segment lost 5 bases and the J segment 2 bases; nucleotides outside the gene matches: 8. The CDR3: CASSTPTGLNTGELFF. Here the CDR3 DNA reads TGTGCCAGCAGCACCCCGACAGGGCTAAACACCGGGGAGCTGTTTTTT. The full variable domain, in which reference TRBV13 and TRBJ2-2 provide the parts outside the CDR3, is AAGVIQSPRHLIKEKRETATLKCYPIPRHDTVYWYQQGPGQDPQFLISFYEKMQSDKGSIPDRFSAQQFSDYHSELNMSSLELGDSALYFCASSTPTGLNTGELFFGEGSRLTVL.

This clone has only a few counts. V gene TRBV7-8 combines with J gene TRBJ1-5; 7 nucleotides match TRBD1. Germline CDR1 is SGHVS and CDR2 is FQNEAQ. The CDR3 spans 19 residues. The ends lost 2 bases at V and 4 bases at J; junction bases unmatched: 17. CDR3 bases: TGTGCCAGCAGCTTACCCCCCGCGCCTTTAGGGGGCGGTAATCAGCCCCAGCATTTT. Protein product: CASSLPPAPLGGGNQPQHF. Drawing the rest from reference TRBV7-8 and TRBJ1-5, the complete variable domain is GAGVSQSPRYKVAKRGQDVALRCDPISGHVSLFWYQQALGQGPEFLTYFQNEAQLDKSGLPSDRFFAERPEGSVSTLKIQRTQQEDSAVYLCASSLPPAPLGGGNQPQHFGDGTRLSIL.

This chain joins TRBV4-3 and TRBJ1-2, with 7 bases lining up with TRBD1. V gave up 3 bases and J gave up 3 bases; unmatched junction bases: 7. The CDR3 extends over 15 amino acids. The germline CDR1 and CDR2 sequences are LGHNA and YSLEER. The CDR3 reads CASSQTGLKDYGYTF. CDR3 coding DNA: TGCGCCAGCAGCCAGACAGGGTTAAAGGACTATGGCTACACCTTC.

V gene TRBV9 combines with J gene TRBJ2-7; D might be TRBD1 (6 bases). V gave up 0 bases and J gave up 3 bases, with 16 bases separating them. This CDR3 region has 16 residues. Per germline, CDR1 SGDLS and CDR2 YYNGEE. In nucleotides, the CDR3 is TGTGCCAGCAGCGTAGCTCCCCAAGGGGGTTACTACGAGCAGTACTTC. Translating gives CASSVAPQGGYYEQYF. The full variable domain, completed using reference TRBV9 and TRBJ2-7, is DSGVTQTPKHLITATGQRVTLRCSPRSGDLSVYWYQQSLDQGLQFLIQYYNGEERAKGNILERFSAQQFPDLHSELNLSSLELGDSALYFCASSVAPQGGYYEQYFGPGTRLTVT.

This chain connects TRBV11-2 to TRBJ1-1; D is perhaps TRBD1 (5 bases). Germline V gene sequence: CDR1 SGHAT, CDR2 FQNNGV. V was trimmed by 3 bases and J by 5 bases, leaving 10 bases between them. The length of the CDR3 is 13 residues. This chain's CDR3 is CASSFEEGTEAFF. DNA of the CDR3: TGTGCCAGCAGCTTTGAGGAGGGGACTGAAGCTTTCTTT.

The rearrangement joins TRBV3-1 (or the pseudogene TRBV3-2) to TRBJ2-7; TRBD1 might be the D (6 bases). Germline V lookup: CDR1 LGHDT, CDR2 YNNKEL (reference sequence). Trimming cost V 1 base and J 3 bases, with 7 bases left between them. The CDR3 extends over 13 amino acids. CDR3 protein: CASSQGGRYEQYF. For the CDR3, the DNA is TGTGCCAGCAGCCAAGGGGGGCGCTACGAGCAGTACTTC.

CDR3 region: CAISLTSGGPDEQFF. For the CDR3, the DNA is TGTGCCATCAGCCTCACTAGCGGGGGGCCCGATGAGCAGTTCTTC. V and J are TRBV10-3 and TRBJ2-1; 12 nucleotides match TRBD2. V trimming: 6 bases; J trimming: 8 bases; junction bases outside the gene matches: 8. Germline loops: CDR1 ENHRY, CDR2 SYGVKD. The CDR3 length is 15 residues.

J is TRBJ2-2 and V is TRBV7-3; 9 nucleotides match TRBD2. After removal of 6 bases from V and 2 bases from J, the junction contained 7 bases not matched to a gene. CDR3 length: 16 residues. The germline V gene has CDR1 SGHTA and CDR2 FQGTGA. The chain's CDR3 is CASSFSGGPNTGELFF. The CDR3 DNA reads TGTGCCAGCAGTTTTAGCGGGGGCCCAAACACCGGGGAGCTGTTTTTT.

J is TRBJ1-6 and V is TRBV7-2; 9 bases map to TRBD1. The germline V gene has CDR1 SGHTA and CDR2 FQGNSA. The CDR3 covers 15 residues. V lost 4 bases and J lost 8; bases outside the gene matches: 6. CDR3 region: CASSSTQGAYSPLHF. DNA for the CDR3: TGTGCCAGCAGCTCCACACAGGGGGCGTATTCACCCCTCCACTTT.

V usage is TRBV5-6 and J usage is TRBJ1-4, with D unresolved. In germline, CDR1 is SGHDT, CDR2 YYEEEE. Trimming took 4 bases from V and 5 from J, leaving 12 bases between them. CDR3 size: 14 residues. The CDR3 DNA reads TGTGCCAGCAGCATGACGGGGAGGAATGAAAAACTGTTTTTT. As protein: CASSMTGRNEKLFF.

V is TRBV5-4 and J is TRBJ2-3, with D possibly matching TRBD1 (6 bases). CDR1 is SGHNT and CDR2 is YYREEE in the germline V gene (reference sequence). With 0 bases removed from V and 5 bases from J, the gap between germline ends came to 10 bases. The CDR3 runs 14 residues. This chain's CDR3 is CASSLDTGQDTQYF. CDR3 bases: TGTGCCAGCAGCTTGGATACAGGGCAAGATACGCAGTATTTT.

The chain is built from TRBV2 and TRBJ2-5, with 8 bases aligning to TRBD1. Germline CDR1 and CDR2: SNHLY and FYNNEI. This CDR3 contains 14 residues. J was trimmed by 2 bases and V by 5 bases; bases with no gene match: 4. CDR3 nucleotide sequence: TGTGCCAGCAGTCCTAACAGGGGGCAAGAGACCCAGTACTTC. This encodes CASSPNRGQETQYF.

The V and J genes are TRBV5-1 and TRBJ1-3; 7 bases map to TRBD1. The J segment lost 8 bases and the V segment lost 0 bases, leaving 5 bases of the junction unmatched. The germline V gene encodes CDR1 SGHRS and CDR2 YFSETQ. The CDR3 length is 14 residues. The chain's CDR3 is CASSLEGAADTIYF. As DNA, the CDR3 is TGCGCCAGCAGCTTGGAGGGGGCAGCGGACACCATATATTTT.

The chain carries TRBV11-2 and TRBJ2-7; 7 positions match TRBD1. This CDR3 comprises 15 residues. Trimming at V came to 6 bases and at J to 0 bases, leaving 8 bases not matched to a gene. Germline V gene sequence: CDR1 SGHAT, CDR2 FQNNGV. This CDR3 is CASRHLGTDSYEQYF. The CDR3 DNA reads TGTGCCAGCAGGCACCTAGGGACAGACTCCTACGAGCAGTACTTC. Using reference TRBV11-2 and TRBJ2-7 for the parts outside the CDR3, the full variable domain is EAGVAQSPRYKIIEKRQSVAFWCNPISGHATLYWYQQILGQGPKLLIQFQNNGVVDDSQLPKDRFSAERLKGVDSTLKIQPAKLEDSAVYLCASRHLGTDSYEQYFGPGTRLTVT.

The genes are TRBV5-6 and TRBJ2-2; maybe TRBD1 (5 bases). V lost 4 bases to trimming and J lost 4 bases, with 17 bases between them. This CDR3 is 16 amino acids long. Per the germline V gene, CDR1 is SGHDT and CDR2 is YYEEEE. The CDR3 here is CASSLLERQSTGELFF. CDR3 DNA: TGTGCCAGCAGCCTTTTGGAGCGACAGTCCACCGGGGAGCTGTTTTTT.

The chain couples TRBV25-1 to TRBJ2-3, with a weak D call TRBD1 (5 bases). CDR1 and CDR2 from the germline V gene are MGHDK and SYGVNS. V lost 0 bases, J lost 6 bases, and 16 bases lay in between. The CDR3 runs to 16 residues. CDR3 coding DNA: TGTGCCAGCAGTGAATACCTTGGGATTTCAGGGGATACGCAGTATTTT. This sequence encodes CASSEYLGISGDTQYF.

This chain joins TRBV10-3 and TRBJ2-1; the match to TRBD1 covers 9 bases. Trimming cost V 3 bases and J 9 bases; bases outside gene matches: 30. There are 22 residues in the CDR3. Germline loops: CDR1 ENHRY, CDR2 SYGVKD. The CDR3 reads CAISDPGTGPSIHLDNPSEQFF. CDR3 DNA sequence: TGTGCCATCAGTGACCCCGGGACAGGGCCTTCGATACACCTCGACAATCCATCTGAGCAGTTCTTC.

This clone was detected only once. The rearrangement links TRBV28 to TRBJ1-5; D gene ambiguous. Trimming stripped 2 bases from V and 5 bases from J, with 7 bases between. Looked up from germline, CDR1 is MDHEN and CDR2 is SYDVKM. The CDR3 has 13 residues. The CDR3 DNA reads TGTGCCAGCAGTTTACCTAGTTATCAGCCCCAGCATTTT. Its translation: CASSLPSYQPQHF. The complete variable domain, with remaining parts taken from reference TRBV28 and TRBJ1-5, reads DVKVTQSSRYLVKRTGEKVFLECVQDMDHENMFWYRQDPGLGLRLIYFSYDVKMKEKGDIPEGYSVSREKKERFSLILESASTNQTSMYLCASSLPSYQPQHFGDGTRLSIL.

The V call is TRBV9, the J call TRBJ2-1; 9 nucleotides line up with TRBD2. Germline assignment: CDR1 SGDLS and CDR2 YYNGEE. V was clipped by 0 bases and J by 8 bases; unmatched bases: 6. The CDR3 runs to 15 residues. In DNA, the CDR3 is TGTGCCAGCAGCGTAGACAGCGGGGGGAGGGATGAGCAGTTCTTC. This encodes CASSVDSGGRDEQFF.

The V call is TRBV2, the J call TRBJ2-5; possible D gene TRBD1, 5 bases. Trimming pared 5 bases from V and 1 base from J, leaving 11 bases between. The CDR3 is 14 amino acids. CDR1 and CDR2 from the germline V gene are SNHLY and FYNNEI. CDR3 bases: TGTGCCAGCAGTTTTCAGGGCACCCAAGAGACCCAGTACTTC. Amino acid sequence: CASSFQGTQETQYF.

This chain joins TRBV11-3 and TRBJ2-2; 11 positions match TRBD2. The length of the CDR3 is 17 residues. The germline CDR1 and CDR2 sequences are SGHNT and YENEEA. Losses at the gene ends were 4 bases for V and 1 base for J; bases not matched to a gene: 5. The CDR3 spells CASSYPTSGVNTGELFF. Here the CDR3 DNA reads TGTGCCAGCAGCTACCCGACTAGCGGGGTGAACACCGGGGAGCTGTTTTTT. Variable domain in full (rest from reference TRBV11-3 and TRBJ2-2): EAGVVQSPRYKIIEKKQPVAFWCNPISGHNTLYWYLQNLGQGPELLIRYENEEAVDDSQLPKDRFSAERLKGVDSTLKIQPAELGDSAVYLCASSYPTSGVNTGELFFGEGSRLTVL.

The chain combines TRBV11-3 with TRBJ2-7; TRBD2 matches 8 bases. Germline CDR1 SGHNT, CDR2 YENEEA. CDR3 length: 13 residues. V lost 5 bases to trimming and J lost 3 bases; unmatched junction nucleotides: 3. CDR3 sequence: CASSPRGGYEQYF. For the CDR3, the DNA is TGTGCCAGCAGCCCCCGGGGGGGCTACGAGCAGTACTTC. Full variable domain (remainder filled in from reference TRBV11-3 and TRBJ2-7): EAGVVQSPRYKIIEKKQPVAFWCNPISGHNTLYWYLQNLGQGPELLIRYENEEAVDDSQLPKDRFSAERLKGVDSTLKIQPAELGDSAVYLCASSPRGGYEQYFGPGTRLTVT.

The chain carries TRBV12-3 or TRBV12-4 and TRBJ1-1; TRBD1 matches 7 bases. Trimming took 5 bases from V and 11 from J; bases not matched to a gene: 11. The CDR3 totals 13 residues. The CDR3 coding sequence is TGTGCCAGCAGTCCCGACAGGGTCTCGGTCGCTTTCTTT. The encoded protein is CASSPDRVSVAFF.

This chain connects TRBV5-6 to TRBJ1-1, with D unclear. From germline, CDR1 is SGHDT and CDR2 YYEEEE. With 5 bases removed from V and 3 bases from J, the gap between germline ends came to 14 bases. CDR3 size: 14 residues. DNA of the CDR3: TGTGCCAGCAGTTCCTTAAGAGGTTACACTGAAGCTTTCTTT. Translating it yields CASSSLRGYTEAFF.